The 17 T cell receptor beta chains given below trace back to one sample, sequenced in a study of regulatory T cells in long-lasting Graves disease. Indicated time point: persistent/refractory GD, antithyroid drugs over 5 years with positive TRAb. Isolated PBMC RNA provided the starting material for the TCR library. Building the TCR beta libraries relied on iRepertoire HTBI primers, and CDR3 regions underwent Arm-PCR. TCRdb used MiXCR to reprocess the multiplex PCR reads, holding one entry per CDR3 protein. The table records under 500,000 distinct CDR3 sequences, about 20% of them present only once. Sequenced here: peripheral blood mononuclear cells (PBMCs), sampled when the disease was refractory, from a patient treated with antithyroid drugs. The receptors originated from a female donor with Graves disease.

CDR3 sequence: CASTSVGQQETQYF. CDR3 bases: TGTGCCAGCACGTCCGTAGGACAACAAGAGACCCAGTACTTC. The rearrangement links TRBV18 to TRBJ2-5; a weak D match, TRBD1 (5 bases). This CDR3 is 14 amino acids long. Germline V gives CDR1 KGHSH, CDR2 LQKENI. The ends were cut back, 8 bases at V and 2 bases at J, with 15 bases in the middle.

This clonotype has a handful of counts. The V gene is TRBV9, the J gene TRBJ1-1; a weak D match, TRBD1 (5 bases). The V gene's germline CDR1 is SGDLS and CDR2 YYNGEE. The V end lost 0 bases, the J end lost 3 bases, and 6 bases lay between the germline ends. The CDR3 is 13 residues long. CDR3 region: CASSVGGYTEAFF. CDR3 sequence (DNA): TGTGCCAGCAGCGTAGGGGGGTACACTGAAGCTTTCTTT. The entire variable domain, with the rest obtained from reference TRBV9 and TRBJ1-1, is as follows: DSGVTQTPKHLITATGQRVTLRCSPRSGDLSVYWYQQSLDQGLQFLIQYYNGEERAKGNILERFSAQQFPDLHSELNLSSLELGDSALYFCASSVGGYTEAFFGQGTRLTVV.

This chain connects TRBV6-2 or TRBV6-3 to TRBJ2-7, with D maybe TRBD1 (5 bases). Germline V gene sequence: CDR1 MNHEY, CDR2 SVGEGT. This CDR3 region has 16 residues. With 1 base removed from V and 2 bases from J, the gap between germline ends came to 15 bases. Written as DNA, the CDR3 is TGTGCCAGCAGTTACTTACGCGGCAGGGTAACCTACGAGCAGTACTTC. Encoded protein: CASSYLRGRVTYEQYF.

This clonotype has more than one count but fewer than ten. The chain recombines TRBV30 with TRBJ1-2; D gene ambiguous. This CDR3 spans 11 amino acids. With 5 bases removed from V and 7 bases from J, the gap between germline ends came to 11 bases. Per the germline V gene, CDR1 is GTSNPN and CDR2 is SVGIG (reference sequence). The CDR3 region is CAWFRLVGYTF. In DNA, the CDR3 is TGTGCCTGGTTCAGACTAGTTGGCTACACCTTC.

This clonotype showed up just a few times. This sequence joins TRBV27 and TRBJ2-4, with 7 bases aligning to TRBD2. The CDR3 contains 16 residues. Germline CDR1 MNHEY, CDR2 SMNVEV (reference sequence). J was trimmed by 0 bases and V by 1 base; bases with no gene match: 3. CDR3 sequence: CASSLFSSGAKNIQYF. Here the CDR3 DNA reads TGTGCCAGCAGTTTATTTTCTAGCGGAGCCAAAAACATTCAGTACTTC.

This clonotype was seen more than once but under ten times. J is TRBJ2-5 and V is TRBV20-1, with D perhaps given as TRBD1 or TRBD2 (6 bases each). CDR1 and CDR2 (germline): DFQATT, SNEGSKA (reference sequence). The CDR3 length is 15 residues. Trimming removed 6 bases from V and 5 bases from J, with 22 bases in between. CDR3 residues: CSAVPPAGAGETQYF. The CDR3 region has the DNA TGCAGTGCCGTCCCACCGGCAGGGGCGGGGGAGACCCAGTACTTC.

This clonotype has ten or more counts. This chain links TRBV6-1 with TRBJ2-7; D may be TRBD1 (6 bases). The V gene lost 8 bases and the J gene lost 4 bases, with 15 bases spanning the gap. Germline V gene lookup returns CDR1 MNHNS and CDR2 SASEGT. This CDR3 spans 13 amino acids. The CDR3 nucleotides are TGTGCCAGCGCGTCAGGACAGATATACGAGCAGTACTTC. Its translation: CASASGQIYEQYF.

CDR3 loop: CASSKGNSGANVLTF. DNA for the CDR3: TGTGCCAGCAGCAAAGGGAACTCTGGGGCCAACGTCCTGACTTTC. This chain uses TRBV7-9 with TRBJ2-6; D uncertain. Germline values: CDR1 SEHNR, CDR2 FQNEAQ (reference sequence). This CDR3 spans 15 amino acids. V lost 5 bases and J 0 bases, leaving 8 bases between the germline ends.

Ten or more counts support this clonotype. The CDR3, as DNA: TGTGCCAGCAGTTTACCGACAGAGCTCACAGATACGCAGTATTTT. This encodes CASSLPTELTDTQYF. The gene calls are TRBV28 and TRBJ2-3, with a weak D call TRBD1 (5 bases). CDR1 is MDHEN and CDR2 is SYDVKM in the germline V gene. CDR3 length: 15 amino acids. V was shortened by 2 bases and J by 2 bases, with 11 bases between the two germline ends.

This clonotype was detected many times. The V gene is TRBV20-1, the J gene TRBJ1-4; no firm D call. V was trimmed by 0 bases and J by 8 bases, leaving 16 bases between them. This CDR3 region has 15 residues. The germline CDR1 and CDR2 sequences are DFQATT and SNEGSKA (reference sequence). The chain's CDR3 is CSARDQGRSNEKLFF. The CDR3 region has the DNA TGCAGTGCTAGAGATCAAGGGCGCAGCAACGAAAAACTGTTTTTT.

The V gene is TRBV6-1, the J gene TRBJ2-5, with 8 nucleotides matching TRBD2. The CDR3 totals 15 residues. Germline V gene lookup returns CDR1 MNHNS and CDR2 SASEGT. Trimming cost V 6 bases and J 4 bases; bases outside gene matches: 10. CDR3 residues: CASSPAGGVRETQYF. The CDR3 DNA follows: TGTGCCAGCAGCCCGGCGGGGGGAGTAAGAGAGACCCAGTACTTC.

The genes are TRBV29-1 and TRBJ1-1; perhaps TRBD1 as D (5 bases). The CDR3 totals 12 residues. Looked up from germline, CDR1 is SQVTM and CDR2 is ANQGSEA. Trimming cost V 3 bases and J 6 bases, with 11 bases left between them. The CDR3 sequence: CSVDGRGAEAFF. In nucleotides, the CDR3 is TGCAGCGTTGATGGGCGGGGGGCTGAAGCTTTCTTT.

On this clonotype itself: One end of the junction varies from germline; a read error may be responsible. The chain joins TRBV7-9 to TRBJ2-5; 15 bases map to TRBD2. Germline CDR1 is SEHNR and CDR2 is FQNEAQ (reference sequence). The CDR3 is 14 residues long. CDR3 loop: CASSKGLAGGPLNF. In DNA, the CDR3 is TGTGCCAGCAGCAAGGGACTAGCGGGAGGACCCTTAAACTTC.

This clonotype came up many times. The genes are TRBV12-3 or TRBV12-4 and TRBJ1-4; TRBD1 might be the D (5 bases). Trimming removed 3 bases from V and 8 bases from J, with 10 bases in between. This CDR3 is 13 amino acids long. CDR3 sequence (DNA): TGTGCCAGCAGTTTCAGGGCAAAGGAAAAACTGTTTTTT. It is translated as CASSFRAKEKLFF.

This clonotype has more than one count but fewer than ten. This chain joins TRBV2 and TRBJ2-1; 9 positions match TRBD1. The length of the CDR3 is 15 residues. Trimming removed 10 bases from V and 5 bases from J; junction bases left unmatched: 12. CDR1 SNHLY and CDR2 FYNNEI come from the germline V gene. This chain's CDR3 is CATTRGTGNNNEQFF. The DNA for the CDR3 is TGTGCCACCACTAGGGGGACAGGGAACAACAATGAGCAGTTCTTC. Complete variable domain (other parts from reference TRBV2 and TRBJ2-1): EPEVTQTPSHQVTQMGQEVILRCVPISNHLYFYWYRQILGQKVEFLVSFYNNEISEKSEIFDDQFSVERPDGSNFTLKIRSTKLEDSAMYFCATTRGTGNNNEQFFGPGTRLTVL.

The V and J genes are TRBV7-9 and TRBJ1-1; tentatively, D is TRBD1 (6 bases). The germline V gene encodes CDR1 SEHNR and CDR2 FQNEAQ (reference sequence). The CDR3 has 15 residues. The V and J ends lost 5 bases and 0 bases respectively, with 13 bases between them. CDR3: CASSPQGGMNTEAFF. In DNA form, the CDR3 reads TGTGCCAGCAGCCCACAGGGAGGTATGAACACTGAAGCTTTCTTT.

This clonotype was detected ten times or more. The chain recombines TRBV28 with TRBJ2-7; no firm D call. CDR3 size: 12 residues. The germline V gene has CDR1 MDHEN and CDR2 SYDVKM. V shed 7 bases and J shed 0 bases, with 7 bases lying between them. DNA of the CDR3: TGTGCCAGCACCCTGGGCTCCTACGAGCAGTACTTC. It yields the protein CASTLGSYEQYF.